The T cell receptor (beta chain) described here comes from a study of cytomegalovirus exposure and HLA in healthy donors. Study-wide results and limits: Rates of TCR association differed by HLA locus in a later analysis, with DRB1 highest and HLA-C lowest.

As for this clone: Its cognate antigen is unknown.

Amplification used 60 Vbeta primers and 13 Jbeta primers. Per the original methods: As a later analysis found, there were 70 million to 80 million unique TCR beta chains, of which about 10 million were shared. Measured with immunoSEQ multiplex PCR; TCRdb has only the in-frame clones, and not every one. D and trimming come from the DNA, and the V and J calls and clone size come from that table. The sample lists over 90,000 clones, around three quarters occurring once. V lost 5 bases to trimming and J lost 1 base, with 9 bases between them. Germline-derived CDR1 and CDR2 are SGHAT and FQNNGV. This CDR3 region has 13 residues.

The chain joins TRBV11-2 to TRBJ2-7; TRBD2 is a possible D gene (5 bases). Sequences were obtained from PBMCs. The TCR comes from a woman in her forties or fifties in good health and CMV-seropositive. Here the CDR3 reads CASSLASSYEQYF. The CDR3 DNA reads as TGTGCCAGCAGCCTAGCTTCTTCCTACGAGCAGTACTTC.